This is a list of T cell receptor beta chains from one sample in a study of vaccination effects on CD4 cells after COVID-19. Sequencing was performed with immunoSEQ multiplex PCR; in TCRdb, only in-frame clones are kept and a portion is missing. The sample includes roughly 50,000 clones, over 50% of them seen just once. These receptors lack a known antigen. The source material was CD4+ T cells from PBMCs cultured without peptide, sampled before COVID-19 vaccination. These receptors all come from a human donor who received a COVID-19 vaccine. Both conserved end residues are part of each CDR3. The order of the fields is clone size, V gene, D gene, J gene, CDR3 DNA, CDR3 protein. A D gene is named only where the DNA matches it firmly. Clone size appears in some rows only: once, few, many, or a class for an expanded clone.

-	TRBV27	-	TRBJ1-2	TGTGCCAGCAGTTCCCAAGGCGGGGGCAGGGAGAATGGCTACACCTTC	CASSSQGGGRENGYTF
few	TRBV2	TRBD1	TRBJ1-5	TGTGCCAGCAGTGGGGCAGGGGGTCAGCCCCAGCATTTT	CASSGAGGQPQHF
-	TRBV7-9	TRBD1	TRBJ1-1	TGTGCCAGCAGCGCGGGGACAGGGTCGTTGAACACTGAAGCTTTCTTT	CASSAGTGSLNTEAFF
-	TRBV9	TRBD2	TRBJ2-3	TGTGCCAGCAGCGCCATCCCGGGGGAGCGGGAGGGCAATACGCAGTATTTT	CASSAIPGEREGNTQYF
-	TRBV3-1/TRBV3-2	-	TRBJ2-5	TGTGCCAGCAGCCAAGGAGGGCAGCTGATCGAGACCCAGTACTTC	CASSQGGQLIETQYF
-	TRBV5-1	TRBD1	TRBJ1-2	TGCGCCAGCAGCTTGTCAGGGGGCGATGGCTACACCTTC	CASSLSGGDGYTF
few	TRBV6-5	TRBD1	TRBJ1-5	TGTGCCAGCAGAGGGGACAGCTATAGCAATCAGCCCCAGCATTTT	CASRGDSYSNQPQHF
-	TRBV6-4	-	TRBJ1-3	TGTGCCAGCAGAGGACGGGTTCGCTCTGGAAACACCATATATTTT	CASRGRVRSGNTIYF
once	TRBV6-5	-	TRBJ1-2	TGTGCCAGCAGTTACTCCGGAAGGGCTGGCCCCTATGGCTACACCTTC	CASSYSGRAGPYGYTF
few	TRBV4-3	TRBD1	TRBJ1-2	TGCGCCAGCAGCCAATACGACGACAGGGGAGATGGCTACACCTTC	CASSQYDDRGDGYTF
-	TRBV4-2	TRBD2	TRBJ2-3	TGTGCCAGCAGCCAGATAAGCGGGAGAGACACAGATACGCAGTATTTT	CASSQISGRDTDTQYF
few	TRBV14	-	TRBJ1-4	TGTGCCAGCAGCCCCGTAGCGGGGGCGGGTGAAAAACTGTTTTTT	CASSPVAGAGEKLFF
-	TRBV5-1	-	TRBJ1-3	TGCGCCAGCAGCCTCGGTAGCGGGGGGTCCCTGAGCTCTGGAAACACCATATATTTT	CASSLGSGGSLSSGNTIYF
-	TRBV3-1/TRBV3-2	-	TRBJ1-3	TGTGCCAGCAGCCAACAGGGCACTGGAAACACCATATATTTT	CASSQQGTGNTIYF
-	TRBV2	-	TRBJ1-2	TGTGCCAGCAGTGTAGGCACTACCTATGGCTACACCTTC	CASSVGTTYGYTF
-	TRBV5-1	TRBD1	TRBJ1-5	TGCGCCAGCAGCCAAACCGGACAGGAAATAAGTAAACAGCATTTT	CASSQTGQEISKQHF
few	TRBV24-1	TRBD1	TRBJ1-5	TGTGCCACCAGTGACCCAGGGGGATACAATCAGCCCCAGCATTTT	CATSDPGGYNQPQHF
many	TRBV5-1	-	TRBJ1-1	TGCGCCAGCAGCTTGGCCGCGGGCGGGACTGAAGCTTTCTTT	CASSLAAGGTEAFF
-	TRBV27	-	TRBJ1-1	TGTGCCAGCAGTTTCGCCTCGGCGGGTCAGGCTGAAGCTTTCTTT	CASSFASAGQAEAFF
once	TRBV5-5	-	TRBJ1-2	TGTGCCAGCACGCCGGCTACCTCTAACTATGGCTACACCTTC	CASTPATSNYGYTF
-	TRBV6-6	-	TRBJ2-2	TGTGCCAGCAGTTACTCGAAGTCCACCGGGGAGCTGTTTTTT	CASSYSKSTGELFF
-	TRBV24-1	TRBD2	TRBJ2-2	TGTGCCACCAGTGATTTACATAGCGGGAGGGCCGACACCGGGGAGCTGTTTTTT	CATSDLHSGRADTGELFF
-	TRBV6-5	-	TRBJ1-1	TGTGCCAGCAGCTTGACCTCAGGGACTGAAGCTTTCTTT	CASSLTSGTEAFF
-	TRBV5-1	TRBD1	TRBJ2-5	TGCGCCAGCAGCCCCACAGGGGGCGGAGAGACCCAGTACTTC	CASSPTGGGETQYF
-	TRBV10-3	-	TRBJ2-1	TGTGCCATCAGACCCGGGGCGAGCAATGAGCAGTTCTTC	CAIRPGASNEQFF
few	TRBV23-1	-	TRBJ2-7	TGCGCCAGCAGGGGGGAGCAGTACTTC	CASRGEQYF
-	TRBV5-1	TRBD2	TRBJ2-5	TGCGCCAGCAGCTACTCGGGACTAGAAGGCGAGACCCAGTACTTC	CASSYSGLEGETQYF
-	TRBV28	-	TRBJ1-2	TGTGCCAGCAGTTCCCCTCCCGTCTATGGCTACACCTTC	CASSSPPVYGYTF
few	TRBV6-1	TRBD1	TRBJ1-6	TGTGCCAGCAGCAATCCGGGACAGGGCTCTTCACCCCTCCACTTT	CASSNPGQGSSPLHF
-	TRBV7-9	-	TRBJ1-2	TGTGCCAGCAGCTTTCCAAGCTATGGCTACACCTTC	CASSFPSYGYTF
-	TRBV5-1	-	TRBJ2-6	TGCGCCAGCAGCTTGGCTGTCTCTGGGGCCAACGTCCTGACTTTC	CASSLAVSGANVLTF